These T cell receptor beta chains were read from a single sample in a study of cytotoxic CD8 clonotypes in ibrutinib-treated CLL. Measured with immunoSEQ multiplex PCR; TCRdb has only the in-frame clones, and not every one. Of about 300,000 clones in the sample, approximately 76% were seen once. This material consisted of PBMCs, taken at disease progression, from a patient treated with ibrutinib. All receptors derive from a human donor with chronic lymphocytic leukemia. CDR3s include the opening cysteine and the closing phenylalanine or tryptophan. A D gene is named only where the DNA matches it firmly. Not every row has a clone size; where given, it reads once, few, many or a size class.

V gene: TRBV19; J gene: TRBJ2-7; clone size: -; D gene: -; CDR3 protein: CASSPSVGAYEQYF; CDR3 DNA: TGTGCCAGTAGCCCTTCAGTCGGAGCCTACGAGCAGTACTTC
V gene: TRBV6-6; J gene: TRBJ1-6; clone size: -; D gene: -; CDR3 protein: CASSYEVRGNSPLHF; CDR3 DNA: TGTGCCAGCAGTTACGAGGTCCGTGGTAATTCACCCCTCCACTTT
V gene: TRBV5-4; J gene: TRBJ2-3; clone size: -; D gene: -; CDR3 protein: CASSLAADTQYF; CDR3 DNA: TGTGCCAGCAGCTTGGCGGCTGATACGCAGTATTTT
V gene: TRBV6-4; J gene: TRBJ1-1; clone size: -; D gene: TRBD1; CDR3 protein: CASRGQINTEAFF; CDR3 DNA: TGTGCCAGCAGGGGACAGATTAACACTGAAGCTTTCTTT
V gene: TRBV5-4; J gene: TRBJ2-1; clone size: -; D gene: -; CDR3 protein: CASSLSRGDNEQFF; CDR3 DNA: TGTGCCAGCAGCTTGAGCAGGGGCGACAATGAGCAGTTCTTC
V gene: TRBV2; J gene: TRBJ2-7; clone size: few; D gene: -; CDR3 protein: CASSLGSLWGQYF; CDR3 DNA: TGTGCCAGCAGTCTAGGATCTCTCTGGGGGCAGTACTTC
V gene: TRBV7-9; J gene: TRBJ2-7; clone size: few; D gene: TRBD2; CDR3 protein: CASSQGLASYEQYF; CDR3 DNA: TGTGCCAGCAGCCAAGGACTAGCGTCCTACGAGCAGTACTTC
V gene: TRBV13; J gene: TRBJ2-1; clone size: -; D gene: TRBD1; CDR3 protein: CASSFLTGTGVNEQFF; CDR3 DNA: TGTGCCAGCAGCTTCCTGACCGGGACAGGGGTCAATGAGCAGTTCTTC
V gene: TRBV6-5; J gene: TRBJ1-2; clone size: -; D gene: TRBD1; CDR3 protein: CASSYSGTGNNYGYTF; CDR3 DNA: TGTGCCAGCAGTTACTCCGGGACAGGGAACAACTATGGCTACACCTTC
V gene: TRBV4-1; J gene: TRBJ1-1; clone size: -; D gene: -; CDR3 protein: CASSQGPGWGATEAFF; CDR3 DNA: TGCGCCAGCAGCCAGGGGCCTGGATGGGGCGCCACTGAAGCTTTCTTT
V gene: TRBV7-3; J gene: TRBJ2-7; clone size: -; D gene: TRBD2; CDR3 protein: CASSSSGRSYEQYF; CDR3 DNA: TGTGCCAGCAGCTCTAGCGGGAGGAGTTACGAGCAGTACTTC
V gene: TRBV28; J gene: TRBJ1-1; clone size: -; D gene: -; CDR3 protein: CASSLIGSHTEAFF; CDR3 DNA: TGTGCCAGCAGTTTAATCGGGTCCCACACTGAAGCTTTCTTT
V gene: TRBV29-1; J gene: TRBJ1-3; clone size: -; D gene: -; CDR3 protein: CSVDDPTAGNTIYF; CDR3 DNA: TGCAGCGTTGACGACCCCACCGCTGGAAACACCATATATTTT